These 17 T cell receptor beta chains originate from one sample sequenced in a study of TIL therapy for anti-PD-1-resistant metastatic lung cancer. The time point here: pre-treatment sample, taken before nivolumab and TIL therapy. Tumor tissue came from excised metastases, mostly pleural nodules or supraclavicular lymph nodes. The libraries were made with immunoSEQ v3. Sequenced by immunoSEQ multiplex PCR; TCRdb stores in-frame clones only, minus some. The sample has some 4,900 clones, almost 65% seen once. The material sequenced was tumor tissue, taken at baseline. The receptors here all came from a man in his 70s with non-small cell lung cancer.

The chain combines TRBV7-2 with TRBJ2-7; possibly TRBD2 for D (5 bases). There are 13 residues in the CDR3. Germline values: CDR1 SGHTA, CDR2 FQGNSA. V was cut by 4 bases and J by 6 bases, with 13 bases left in between. The DNA of the CDR3 is TGTGCCAGCAGCTCAAGGGAGAAGTTCGAGCAGTACTTC. Protein sequence: CASSSREKFEQYF.

This clone was recorded once. This sequence joins TRBV19 and TRBJ2-3; D possibly corresponds to TRBD2 (5 bases). V lost 4 bases and J lost 0, with 11 bases in between. The CDR3 spans 15 residues. Germline CDR1 reads LNHDA; CDR2 reads SQIVND (reference sequence). CDR3 residues: CASSTDGISTDTQYF. CDR3 bases: TGTGCCAGTAGTACGGACGGGATTAGCACAGATACGCAGTATTTT. Full variable domain (missing parts from reference TRBV19 and TRBJ2-3): DGGITQSPKYLFRKEGQNVTLSCEQNLNHDAMYWYRQDPGQGLRLIYYSQIVNDFQKGDIAEGYSVSREKKESFPLTVTSAQKNPTAFYLCASSTDGISTDTQYFGPGTRLTVL.

The V gene is TRBV6-5, the J gene TRBJ2-3, with 7 bases fitting TRBD2. Germline V CDR1 and CDR2: MNHEY, SVGAGI. The V and J ends lost 9 bases and 1 base, in that order; junction bases with no gene match: 4. The CDR3 loop spans 13 amino acids. CDR3 DNA: TGTGCCAGTCAAGCGGGACGCACAGATACGCAGTATTTT. This translates into CASQAGRTDTQYF.

The chain is built from TRBV7-2 and TRBJ2-7; 7 nucleotides match TRBD1. Germline-derived CDR1 and CDR2 are SGHTA and FQGNSA. The CDR3 covers 15 residues. The ends lost 5 bases at V and 0 bases at J; junction bases unmatched: 7. In nucleotides, the CDR3 is TGTGCCAGCAGCCCCCAAGGGGGCAGCTCCTACGAGCAGTACTTC. It translates to CASSPQGGSSYEQYF.

This chain uses TRBV25-1 with TRBJ2-5; 9 nucleotides line up with TRBD1. The J call could be wrong; TRBJ2-7 is a better fit for the DNA end. This CDR3 contains 15 residues. The germline V gene encodes CDR1 MGHDK and CDR2 SYGVNS. CDR3 amino acids: CASSDPGTGPYEQYF. CDR3 sequence (DNA): TGTGCCAGCAGTGACCCCGGGACAGGGCCCTACGAGCAGTACTTC.

The genes are TRBV11-2 and TRBJ2-1, with D uncertain. This CDR3 contains 16 residues. From germline, CDR1 is SGHAT and CDR2 FQNNGV. V gave up 2 bases and J gave up 3 bases, with 14 bases separating them. CDR3 DNA: TGTGCCAGCAGCTTACCTTTGCGGATCCTCTACAATGAGCAGTTCTTC. Encoded protein: CASSLPLRILYNEQFF.

The genes are TRBV7-2 and TRBJ2-3; 7 bases map to TRBD1. From germline, CDR1 is SGHTA and CDR2 FQGNSA. The CDR3 has 15 amino acids. The V gene end was trimmed by 5 bases and the J gene end by 4 bases; junction bases not matched to a gene: 9. The CDR3 region has the DNA TGTGCCAGCAGCCCCCATCGACAGGGACCAGATACGCAGTATTTT. Protein product: CASSPHRQGPDTQYF.

J is TRBJ2-3 and V is TRBV5-4, with D unresolved. Germline V gives CDR1 SGHNT, CDR2 YYREEE (reference sequence). V dropped 4 bases and J dropped 3 bases, with 15 bases sitting between them. The CDR3 is made up of 15 amino acids. In DNA form, the CDR3 reads TGTGCCAGCAGCGGTGGTGGCGGTAAGACAGATACGCAGTATTTT. Its protein product is CASSGGGGKTDTQYF.

The chain recombines TRBV9 with TRBJ2-4; D is unclear. The length of the CDR3 is 15 residues. The germline V and J ends were trimmed by 0 bases and 7 bases, with 14 bases remaining between them. Germline lookup yields CDR1 SGDLS and CDR2 YYNGEE. CDR3 region: CASSVDPQLWNIQYF. In DNA, the CDR3 is TGTGCCAGCAGCGTAGATCCACAGTTATGGAACATTCAGTACTTC.

J is TRBJ1-1 and V is TRBV10-3, with D possibly matching TRBD1 (5 bases). Between the trimmed V and J ends, which lost 4 bases and 7 bases, there was a span of 13 bases. Germline-derived CDR1 and CDR2 are ENHRY and SYGVKD. The CDR3 is 13 residues long. The CDR3 sequence: CAISVQGAGEAFF. The CDR3 DNA reads as TGTGCCATCAGTGTCCAAGGGGCAGGTGAAGCTTTCTTT.

The rearrangement links TRBV18 to TRBJ2-5; D not certain. Germline loops: CDR1 KGHSH, CDR2 LQKENI. Trimming removed 4 bases at V and 3 bases at J, with 6 bases between. The CDR3 runs 12 residues. CDR3 protein: CASSLMEETQYF. The DNA for the CDR3 is TGTGCCAGCTCACTAATGGAAGAGACCCAGTACTTC.

In its sample, this clone was seen a few times. This CDR3 reads CASSIPPWYGNTGELFF. CDR3 DNA: TGTGCCAGTAGTATACCCCCTTGGTACGGGAACACCGGGGAGCTGTTTTTT. This chain joins TRBV19 and TRBJ2-2, with no clear D. Germline V gene data show CDR1 as LNHDA and CDR2 as SQIVND (reference sequence). Trimming took off 2 bases at V and 1 base at J, with 14 bases between the two ends. The length of the CDR3 is 17 residues.

The rearrangement joins TRBV19 to TRBJ2-7; the D gene could be TRBD1 or TRBD2 (5 bases each). Germline V gene lookup returns CDR1 LNHDA and CDR2 SQIVND (reference sequence). Trimming removed 5 bases from V and 3 bases from J, with 14 bases in between. CDR3 length equals 14 residues. CDR3 in amino acids: CASSPRDGIYEQYF. The CDR3 coding sequence is TGTGCCAGTAGTCCCCGGGACGGGATCTACGAGCAGTACTTC.

There are a few counts of this clone. The V gene is TRBV5-1, the J gene TRBJ2-3; 12 bases fit TRBD2. Germline trimming cut 4 bases from V and 4 bases from J; bases unmatched to any gene: 4. Germline V gives CDR1 SGHRS, CDR2 YFSETQ. This CDR3 is 15 amino acids long. Here the CDR3 reads CASSPTSGRSDTQYF. CDR3 coding DNA: TGCGCCAGCAGCCCGACTAGCGGGAGATCAGATACGCAGTATTTT.

The chain employs TRBV11-2 and TRBJ2-1; tentative D call: TRBD1 (6 bases). The length of the CDR3 is 14 residues. V lost 5 bases and J lost 4, with 12 bases in between. Germline V lookup: CDR1 SGHAT, CDR2 FQNNGV. CDR3 in DNA: TGTGCCAGCAGCCCCCGGGACAATTACAATGAGCAGTTCTTC. It translates to CASSPRDNYNEQFF.

Only a few counts were recorded for this clone. The V and J genes are TRBV6-5 and TRBJ2-1, with D unclear. Trimming removed 4 bases from V and 6 bases from J, with 10 bases in between. This CDR3 region has 13 residues. Germline values: CDR1 MNHEY, CDR2 SVGAGI. CDR3 DNA sequence: TGTGCCAGCAGTTGGCGAGAACCCAATGAGCAGTTCTTC. Translating it yields CASSWREPNEQFF.

The chain carries TRBV7-3 and TRBJ2-2, with TRBD1 matching over 7 bases. There are 16 residues in the CDR3. The V segment lost 5 bases and the J segment 1 base; nucleotides outside the gene matches: 7. Germline lookup yields CDR1 SGHTA and CDR2 FQGTGA. The CDR3 spells CASSLLQGLNTGELFF. CDR3 sequence (DNA): TGTGCCAGCAGCCTACTACAGGGGTTGAACACCGGGGAGCTGTTTTTT.